Presented here are 9 T cell receptor beta chains from one specimen sequenced in a study of T-cell memory formation after mild COVID-19. From the 5' RACE reads, TCRdb called clonotypes with MiXCR, one entry per CDR3 protein. The sample carries some 300,000 distinct CDR3 sequences, 20% to 25% recorded once. The sample taken for sequencing was PBMCs or a T cell subset sorted from them (not recorded which). The source of these receptors is a man aged 18 to 30 who had mild COVID-19 (a few samples of this study predate the infection). Cell type and time point are not known.

V is TRBV7-9 and J is TRBJ2-5, with D possibly being TRBD2 (6 bases). The germline CDR1 and CDR2 sequences are SEHNR and FQNEAQ (reference sequence). This CDR3 spans 16 amino acids. Trimming removed 5 bases at V and 0 bases at J, with 16 bases between. The CDR3, as DNA: TGTGCCAGCAGCGGCCGGTCAGGAGGGTACCAAGAGACCCAGTACTTC. Protein: CASSGRSGGYQETQYF.

This clonotype was recorded a few times. J is TRBJ2-7 and V is TRBV20-1; a weak D match, TRBD1 (5 bases). V lost 0 bases, J lost 0 bases, and 12 bases lay in between. Germline V gene lookup returns CDR1 DFQATT and CDR2 SNEGSKA (reference sequence). The CDR3 spans 15 residues. This chain's CDR3 is CSARDPSQGSYEQYF. The CDR3 DNA sequence: TGCAGTGCTAGAGATCCCAGTCAGGGCTCCTACGAGCAGTACTTC.

The gene calls are TRBV4-3 and TRBJ1-2; D might be TRBD1 (5 bases). V was shortened by 0 bases and J by 8 bases, with 16 bases between the two germline ends. Per the germline V gene, CDR1 is LGHNA and CDR2 is YSLEER. The CDR3 sequence is 15 residues long. The CDR3, as DNA: TGCGCCAGCAGCCAAGATCTGGGGCCTGCTGGGGGCTACACCTTC. Encoded protein: CASSQDLGPAGGYTF.

This clonotype has just a few counts. The V gene is TRBV7-2, the J gene TRBJ2-1; D call uncertain. Trimming removed 5 bases from V and 10 bases from J, with 15 bases in between. The CDR3 length is 13 residues. CDR1 and CDR2 (germline): SGHTA, FQGNSA. CDR3 loop: CASSLEVWNEQFF. In nucleotides, the CDR3 is TGTGCCAGCAGCCTGGAAGTGTGGAACGAGCAGTTCTTC.

This chain connects TRBV12-3 or TRBV12-4 to TRBJ1-1, with unresolved D. The CDR3 covers 12 residues. The ends were cut back, 7 bases at V and 4 bases at J, with 10 bases in the middle. The CDR3 DNA reads TGTGCCAGCAATACCTATCGCACTGAAGCTTTCTTT. Encoded protein: CASNTYRTEAFF.

The chain joins TRBV29-1 to TRBJ2-7; the match to TRBD1 covers 11 bases. The CDR3 sequence is 15 residues long. The germline V gene encodes CDR1 SQVTM and CDR2 ANQGSEA. J was trimmed by 5 bases and V by 7 bases; bases with no gene match: 13. The DNA of the CDR3 is TGCAGCGCCACGGGGAGGACAGGGGGCACCCACGAGCAGTACTTC. Its translation is CSATGRTGGTHEQYF.

In its sample, this clonotype was seen a few times. The chain links TRBV25-1 to TRBJ2-1; 9 nucleotides align to TRBD1. V trimming: 3 bases; J trimming: 10 bases; junction bases outside the gene matches: 10. The CDR3 covers 15 residues. Germline-derived CDR1 and CDR2 are MGHDK and SYGVNS. The CDR3 sequence is CASSDPGQGLGEQFF. Written as DNA, the CDR3 is TGTGCCAGCAGTGATCCTGGACAGGGGCTCGGCGAGCAGTTCTTC.

This clonotype was seen a few times. The rearrangement uses TRBV28 and TRBJ1-2; unclear D gene. V was trimmed by 7 bases and J by 4 bases, leaving 13 bases between them. The germline CDR1 and CDR2 sequences are MDHEN and SYDVKM. The CDR3 runs to 13 residues. The CDR3 is CASIRMGSYGYTF. The CDR3 DNA reads TGTGCCAGCATTCGGATGGGGAGCTATGGCTACACCTTC.

The chain carries TRBV20-1 and TRBJ1-2, with 7 bases matching TRBD1. The germline V gene has CDR1 DFQATT and CDR2 SNEGSKA (reference sequence). J gave up 5 bases and V 5 bases, and 8 bases lay outside the gene matches. The CDR3 consists of 13 residues. The CDR3 sequence: CSAFQGGGYGYTF. The CDR3 bases are TGCAGTGCTTTTCAGGGGGGTGGGTATGGCTACACCTTC.